This T cell receptor (beta chain) was captured in a study of Ad26.COV2.S vaccination and SARS-CoV-2 variants. TCRdb's copy holds only in-frame clones and misses some; the assay was immunoSEQ multiplex PCR. The data show a few hundred thousand clones, with about 89% seen just once and 2.5% to 3.5% held by the top ten. This clone has only a few counts. The CDR3 spans 13 residues. Germline V gene sequence: CDR1 ENHRY, CDR2 SYGVKD. Trimming stripped 7 bases from V and 3 bases from J, with 10 bases between. As to treatment: around 19 received Ad26.COV2.S at low or high dose, single or two shots; roughly 5 received placebo; per-sample allocation not given. Day 63 following the first vaccine or placebo injection was when the samples were taken. An Ad26 vector was used to express Wuhan-strain SARS-CoV-2 spike as the vaccine.

The chain carries TRBV10-3 and TRBJ1-5, with a possible D match to TRBD1 (5 bases). The source is a person aged 18-65 years who received the Ad26.COV2.S COVID-19 vaccine or a placebo. This specimen was peripheral blood, taken in a trial of Ad26.COV2.S vaccine versus placebo. This CDR3 is CAITRQLNQPQHF. In nucleotides, the CDR3 is TGTGCCATCACGAGACAGCTCAATCAGCCCCAGCATTTT.